Detailed here is one T cell receptor (beta chain). Its antigen is not identified. The entry originates in a study of a mutant IDH1 vaccine in newly diagnosed glioma. Background on the study: Antecedent treatment encompassed radiotherapy, temozolomide, or their combination; the majority received both.

Deletions cut 2 bases from V and 4 bases from J, with 8 bases between. Germline V gene lookup returns CDR1 SGHAT and CDR2 FQNNGV. This CDR3 is built from 13 residues. Time point described: baseline, week 1 (first vaccination visit). Treatment reported: pre-vaccination baseline after standard-of-care therapy. New IDH1-mutant, ATRX-lost WHO grade 3 or 4 astrocytomas occurred in donors. Study conclusions and caveats: Whatever changes occurred in top peripheral T cell clonotypes seemed unrelated to pseudoprogression.

Repertoires were generated with immunoSEQ multiplex PCR, while TCRdb's copy carries only in-frame clones and drops some. The sample records 95,000 to 100,000 clones, approximately 90% being singletons. The chain recombines TRBV11-2 with TRBJ2-5, with TRBD1 as a possible D gene (5 bases). The sequence came from a woman in her 50s with glioma. This sample comprised PBMCs, obtained from a glioma patient treated with radiotherapy, temozolomide or both. The DNA of the CDR3 is TGTGCCAGCAGCTTAATGGGGCGAGAGACCCAGTACTTC. Its protein is CASSLMGRETQYF.